The 21 T cell receptor beta chains given below trace back to one sample, sequenced in a study of shared clonotypes between healthy human individuals. The data were produced by immunoSEQ multiplex PCR, yet TCRdb's version contains in-frame clones alone and is incomplete. Among a few hundred thousand clones listed, 60% to 80% were seen once. The material sequenced was PBMCs. These receptors originate from a woman aged 40-49 years in good health. Some clones in this sample may be carry-over from other donors' samples.

The V and J genes are TRBV29-1 and TRBJ1-1; no clear D gene. V dropped 4 bases and J dropped 1 base, with 10 bases sitting between them. Germline values: CDR1 SQVTM, CDR2 ANQGSEA. This CDR3 comprises 13 residues. The CDR3 nucleotides read TGCAGCGTTGCGACACACCCGAACACTGAAGCTTTCTTT. It specifies CSVATHPNTEAFF.

The sample holds a few counts of this clone. The junction departs from the called germline gene at one end, perhaps through a read error. This chain joins TRBV6-5 and TRBJ1-4; TRBD1 matches 7 bases. CDR1 is MNHEY, CDR2 SVGAGI, per germline. This CDR3 is 13 amino acids long. This chain's CDR3 is CASIQGNREKLFF. The CDR3 region has the DNA TGTGCCAGCATACAGGGGAATCGGGAAAAACTGTTTTTC.

The chain's CDR3 is CASSLVTSGYLGNEQFF. As DNA, the CDR3 is TGTGCCAGCAGCTTAGTTACTAGCGGGTATTTAGGCAATGAGCAGTTCTTC. This chain connects TRBV11-2 to TRBJ2-1; 9 nucleotides match TRBD2. The V and J ends lost 1 base and 6 bases, in that order; junction bases with no gene match: 10. The germline CDR1 and CDR2 sequences are SGHAT and FQNNGV. This CDR3 has 17 residues.

A few counts support this clone. CDR3 loop: CATFPFSYNEQFF. The CDR3 DNA reads TGTGCCACCTTCCCCTTCTCCTACAATGAGCAGTTCTTC. The V call is TRBV5-8, the J call TRBJ2-1, with no clear D. V shed 9 bases and J shed 0 bases, with 10 bases lying between them. Germline-derived CDR1 and CDR2 are SGHTS and YDEGEE. The CDR3 is made up of 13 amino acids.

This clone has just a few counts. The chain combines TRBV6-4 with TRBJ2-5; no reliable D call. This CDR3 is built from 11 residues. V was cut by 2 bases and J by 5 bases, with 3 bases left in between. CDR1 is MRHNA, CDR2 SNTAGT, per germline. The CDR3 bases are TGTGCCAGCAGTGACAGGGAGACCCAGTACTTC. It codes for CASSDRETQYF.

Concerning this clone itself: This likely came from a read error, as a far larger clone is one base away. The same CDR3 arises from other DNA sequences in this sample as well. The chain carries TRBV5-8 and TRBJ2-7; the D is unclear. CDR3 length: 13 residues. Trimming pared 1 base from V and 0 bases from J, leaving 5 bases between. CDR1 and CDR2 from the germline V gene are SGHTS and YDEGEE. The CDR3 region has the DNA TGTGCCAGCAGCTTGCAGAGCTCCTACGAGCAGTACTTC. Its protein product is CASSLQSSYEQYF.

The chain carries TRBV2 and TRBJ2-2, with 9 bases aligning to TRBD2. CDR1 SNHLY and CDR2 FYNNEI come from the germline V gene. CDR3 length: 15 residues. Germline trimming cut 4 bases from V and 8 bases from J; bases unmatched to any gene: 8. This chain's CDR3 is CASSGQAGGLGELFF. The CDR3 nucleotides read TGTGCCAGCAGTGGGCAAGCGGGAGGATTGGGGGAGCTGTTTTTT.

V and J are TRBV27 and TRBJ1-5, with TRBD1 as a possible D gene (6 bases). CDR1 and CDR2 (germline): MNHEY, SMNVEV (reference sequence). Trimming left V 0 bases short and J 2 bases short, with 8 bases between. The CDR3 consists of 15 residues. The CDR3, as DNA: TGTGCCAGCAGTTTATCCCCAGGGGGCAATCAGCCCCAGCATTTT. It yields the protein CASSLSPGGNQPQHF.

The rearrangement joins TRBV11-2 to TRBJ2-3, with TRBD2 identical over 10 bases. Germline V gene data show CDR1 as SGHAT and CDR2 as FQNNGV. V lost 1 base to trimming and J lost 4 bases; unmatched junction nucleotides: 5. The CDR3 is made up of 16 amino acids. CDR3 protein: CASSLVAGGSPDTQYF. CDR3 nucleotide sequence: TGTGCCAGCAGCTTAGTAGCGGGAGGCTCACCAGATACGCAGTATTTT.

This clone was observed at least ten times. Other DNA sequences in the sample encode the same CDR3. The V and J genes are TRBV30 and TRBJ2-7; D remains ambiguous. Germline V lookup: CDR1 GTSNPN, CDR2 SVGIG (reference sequence). Trimming shortened V by 0 bases and J by 10 bases, and 10 bases separated the two germline ends. This CDR3 is built from 11 residues. The CDR3 DNA follows: TGTGCCTGGAGTGTAGCCGAAGGCCAGTACTTC. Translation gives CAWSVAEGQYF.

The gene calls are TRBV7-9 and TRBJ1-2; D call uncertain. The CDR3 runs to 12 residues. Germline loops: CDR1 SEHNR, CDR2 FQNEAQ (reference sequence). With 8 bases removed from V and 5 bases from J, the gap between germline ends came to 12 bases. DNA of the CDR3: TGTGCCAGCGTTCCGGAGGGATATGGCTACACCTTC. The encoded protein is CASVPEGYGYTF.

The CDR3 here is CASSPFNLSVETQYF. The CDR3 DNA is TGTGCCAGCTCACCGTTTAATCTGTCAGTAGAGACCCAGTACTTC. The V call is TRBV18, the J call TRBJ2-5; D uncertain. V lost 3 bases, J lost 4 bases, and 15 bases lay in between. The germline gives CDR1 KGHSH, CDR2 LQKENI. This CDR3 contains 15 residues.

The chain uses TRBV19 and TRBJ2-7; 10 bases align to TRBD2. Germline V CDR1 and CDR2: LNHDA, SQIVND (reference sequence). The V gene end was trimmed by 5 bases and the J gene end by 6 bases; junction bases not matched to a gene: 10. This CDR3 contains 15 residues. The CDR3 loop is CASSPAIAGGGEQYF. The CDR3 nucleotides are TGTGCCAGTAGTCCAGCAATAGCGGGAGGCGGCGAGCAGTACTTC.

This chain uses TRBV7-9 with TRBJ2-1; 8 bases fit TRBD1. Germline V gene lookup returns CDR1 SEHNR and CDR2 FQNEAQ (reference sequence). The CDR3 covers 15 residues. Losses at the gene ends were 0 bases for V and 8 bases for J; bases not matched to a gene: 6. The CDR3 nucleotides read TGTGCCAGCAGCTTAGCGCCAACAGGGGGGCATGAGCAGTTCTTC. This translates into CASSLAPTGGHEQFF.

This chain uses TRBV28 with TRBJ2-5; TRBD2 matches 13 bases. The DNA end favors TRBJ2-7, so the J call may be wrong. This CDR3 comprises 15 residues. Germline V gene sequence: CDR1 MDHEN, CDR2 SYDVKM. The CDR3 spells CASRRGLAGAYEQYF. The CDR3, as DNA: TGTGCCAGCCGCCGCGGACTAGCGGGAGCCTACGAGCAGTACTTC.

The chain recombines TRBV29-1 with TRBJ2-5; 9 positions agree with TRBD1. V trimming: 7 bases; J trimming: 2 bases; junction bases outside the gene matches: 8. This CDR3 has 14 residues. Germline CDR1 reads SQVTM; CDR2 reads ANQGSEA. The CDR3 DNA sequence: TGCAGCGGGGGGACAGGGTGGGCTCAAGAGACCCAGTACTTC. Protein sequence: CSGGTGWAQETQYF.

Comment on this clone: This may be a read error: a much more frequent sequence differs by one nucleotide. The chain combines TRBV7-6 with TRBJ1-3; weak D call: TRBD1 (5 bases). Germline V gene sequence: CDR1 SGHVS, CDR2 FNYEAQ. The CDR3 is made up of 15 amino acids. In DNA form, the CDR3 reads TGTGCCAGCAGCTTAGTGGGGGAGGCTGGAAGCACCATATATTTT. Encoded protein: CASSLVGEAGSTIYF. The whole variable domain, remainder taken from reference TRBV7-6 and TRBJ1-3, is GAGVSQSPRYKVTKRGQDVALRCDPISGHVSLYWYRQALGQGPEFLTYFNYEAQQDKSGLPNDRFSAERPEGSISTLTIQRTEQRDSAMYRCASSLVGEAGSTIYFGEGSWLTVV.

V and J are TRBV6-6 and TRBJ1-4, with 11 bases matching TRBD1. Germline CDR1 MNHNY, CDR2 SVGAGI (reference sequence). The V gene end was trimmed by 4 bases and the J gene end by 8 bases; junction bases not matched to a gene: 3. This CDR3 is built from 14 residues. CDR3 protein: CASSSGTGGEKLFF. The CDR3 bases are TGTGCCAGCAGTTCCGGGACAGGGGGGGAAAAACTGTTTTTT.

In nucleotides, the CDR3 is TGTGCCAGCAGTTGGGACTCCAGCTCCTACAATGAGCAGTTCTTC. Encoded protein: CASSWDSSSYNEQFF. The chain joins TRBV27 to TRBJ2-1, with TRBD2 as a possible D gene (6 bases). V was clipped by 4 bases and J by 0 bases, with 10 bases between them. The CDR3 extends over 15 amino acids. Germline-derived CDR1 and CDR2 are MNHEY and SMNVEV (reference sequence).

V gene TRBV5-1 combines with J gene TRBJ2-7, with no clear D. Trimming stripped 1 base from V and 5 bases from J, with 10 bases between. This CDR3 is built from 13 residues. The germline V gene encodes CDR1 SGHRS and CDR2 YFSETQ. CDR3 sequence (DNA): TGCGCCAGCAGCTTGTCGCCCACTAACGAGCAGTACTTC. It encodes CASSLSPTNEQYF.

This clone was observed a single time. The chain combines TRBV4-1 with TRBJ2-3; 8 bases are a match to TRBD2. Germline loops: CDR1 MGHRA, CDR2 YSYEKL. The CDR3 runs 17 residues. With 0 bases clipped from V and 8 bases from J, the junction kept 13 bases outside the gene matches. The CDR3 is CASSQDPLAVPVGTQYF. In DNA, the CDR3 is TGCGCCAGCAGCCAAGATCCACTAGCGGTACCCGTGGGTACGCAGTATTTT.